This record covers a single TCR beta chain. The antigen remains undetermined. Sequence at one end of the junction differs from germline and may be a read error. The source of the sample is a study of identical twins. Germline V gives CDR1 MGHDK, CDR2 SYGVNS. This CDR3 is built from 14 residues. cDNA carried unique molecular identifiers, and a universal primer site was added by template switching. In TCRdb, the 5' RACE reads were re-called with MiXCR into one record per CDR3 protein. The data hold around 1.7 million distinct CDR3 sequences, with under 35% observed a single time. General study points: It was cross-sectional statistical analysis, not following the same donors, that the conclusions relied on. The abundant beta clonotypes from cord blood had fewer insertions, and memory repertoires had none of this.

The chain recombines TRBV25-1 with TRBJ1-3, with 7 bases fitting TRBD1. Material for sequencing was cord blood. This sequence was found in a newborn girl in good health. The CDR3, as DNA: TGTGCCAGCAGTGAATTCCAGGGGGGAAACACCACATATTTT. This gives the protein CASSEFQGGNTTYF.